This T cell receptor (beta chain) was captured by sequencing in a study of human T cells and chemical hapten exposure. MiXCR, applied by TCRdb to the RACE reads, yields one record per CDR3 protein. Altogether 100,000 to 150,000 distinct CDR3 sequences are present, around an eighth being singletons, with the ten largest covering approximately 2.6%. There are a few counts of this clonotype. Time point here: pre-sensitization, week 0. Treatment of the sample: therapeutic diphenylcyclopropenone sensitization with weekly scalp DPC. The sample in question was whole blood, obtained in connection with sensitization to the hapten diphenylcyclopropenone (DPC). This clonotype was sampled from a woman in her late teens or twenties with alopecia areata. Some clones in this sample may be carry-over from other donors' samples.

CDR3 sequence reads: CASSSGTAFPLHF. The CDR3 region has the DNA TGTGCCAGTAGCTCCGGGACAGCCTTCCCCCTCCACTTT. V is TRBV2 and J is TRBJ1-6; 7 positions match TRBD1. Trimming at V came to 9 bases and at J to 13 bases, leaving 12 bases not matched to a gene. This CDR3 contains 13 residues. The germline CDR1 and CDR2 sequences are SNHLY and FYNNEI.